This T cell receptor beta chain originates from a study of graft-versus-host responses after intestinal transplantation (dated by TCRdb to the early 2020s). Describing the broader study: Multivisceral, liver-intestinal, or isolated intestinal transplants were received by the recipients. All recipients received anti-thymocyte globulin induction followed by maintenance tacrolimus and steroids for around three years. Bulk TCR-beta CDR3 sequencing was used to track graft-versus-host and host-versus-graft alloreactive T cell clones in the graft, circulation and bone marrow after intestinal transplantation. Alloreactive clones were identified by sequencing pre-transplant mixed lymphocyte reaction products and comparing these products with unstimulated pre-transplant donor and recipient T cells. Of the approximately 24 intestinal transplant recipients enrolled in the cohort, one of whom was a retransplant, a few patients without pretransplant specimens were excluded. A peak of at least 4% donor T cells among recipient peripheral blood mononuclear cells was the definition used for donor T cell macrochimerism. Samples from a few later patients were sequenced in-house on an Illumina MiSeq with MiXCR processing rather than by the commercial service.

On this clone itself: Its antigen is still unknown. The sample holds no much larger clone one base away, and base qualities are not on file.

The CDR3 has 16 amino acids, counting the end cysteine and phenylalanine. Of all the DNA, just the CDR3 is kept, 48 bases in frame from base 1. V sheds 4 bases and J sheds 7 bases, leaving 22 bases between their ends. CDR1 and CDR2, looked up from the germline V gene, are MDHEN and SYDVKM. Receptor libraries were prepared by the immunoSEQ multiplex PCR assay. High-throughput TCR-beta CDR3 sequencing of genomic DNA from most patients was performed by Adaptive Biotechnologies. The authors' pipeline ran thus. TCR sequencing data were retrieved from Adaptive's ImmunoSEQ software for roughly 20 patients, whereas a few other patients were processed with MiXCR and VDJtools. CDR3 nucleotide sequences shared by donor and recipient were removed because the origin of these sequences could not be assigned. At least 2-fold expansion over unstimulated cells and a minimum CFSE-low frequency of 0.002% (template counts) or 0.001% (read counts) were required for clones to be classified as alloreactive. Clones detected in sequenced pre-transplant spleen, lymph node, or MLR CFSE-low populations of the donor or recipient were defined as mappable. Cumulative frequency of alloreactive clones was calculated as a percentage of all sequences weighted by copy number. This is the immuneACCESS table as TCRdb keeps it, with only in-frame sequences that have V and J called. A part of the clones is gone; compared with another copy, unresolved V genes explain less than half, and the rest is unexplained. Clonal size and the V and J genes are those of that table, whereas D and trimming came from the DNA. The sample table contains about 8,100 clones; only one count was recorded for 60% to 80% of them. 9% to 9.5% of the sample comes from the top ten.

To isolate intraepithelial and lamina propria lymphocytes from graft specimens, dithiothreitol, EDTA incubations and collagenase D digestion were used. Serial intestinal graft biopsy specimens collected up to 600 days after transplant underwent bulk TCR-beta sequencing. The full study reports these points: GvH clones were detected in recipient bone marrow, and some appeared earlier in ileal mucosa or blood, consistent with an intestinal mucosal origin. The conclusions were limited by the relatively low number and heterogeneity of the intestinal transplant patients. Peak levels of circulating GvH clones were associated with declines in HvG clones early after transplant. High GvH to HvG T cell clonal ratios were observed in the allografts of patients with donor T cell macrochimerism.

The source is a human patient who received an intestinal transplant, so some T cells may come from the graft donor. The sequence joins TRBV28 to TRBJ1-2, with TRBD1 as a weak D call on 5 bases. Sequenced material: ileum tissue, taken approximately 450 days after transplant. The DNA reads TGTGCCAGCAGTTCGACGTCCGGGACCGCACAGACTGGCTACACCTTC. This yields the protein CASSSTSGTAQTGYTF.